This T cell receptor (beta chain) was observed in a study of cytomegalovirus exposure and HLA in healthy donors. Comments on this clone: Its matching antigen is unknown.

Overall study findings and caveats: Most subjects had HLA-A and HLA-B alleles reportedly predicted accurately by TCR beta sequences.

From germline, CDR1 is SEHNR and CDR2 FQNEAQ (reference sequence). Trimming took 7 bases from V and 0 from J, leaving 15 bases between them. CDR3 size: 15 residues. In the PCR, 60 Vbeta and 13 Jbeta primers were used. Original methodology: There were 70 million to 95 million unique TCR beta chains by a later count, and approximately 10 million of them were shared. Here immunoSEQ multiplex PCR was the method, and the copy in TCRdb shows in-frame clones only, minus some. The V and J calls and clone size are taken from that table; D and trimming were inferred from the DNA. This table has some 110,000 clones, roughly 80% appearing once.

The chain recombines TRBV7-9 with TRBJ1-1; tentative D call: TRBD1 (5 bases). Source material: PBMCs. This TCR derives from a woman aged 40 to 50 in good health and CMV-seropositive. The CDR3 coding sequence is TGTGCCAGCATAACGGCGCTGACAGTGAACACTGAAGCTTTCTTT. Translated, it gives CASITALTVNTEAFF. The whole variable domain, remainder taken from reference TRBV7-9 and TRBJ1-1, is DTGVSQNPRHKITKRGQNVTFRCDPISEHNRLYWYRQTLGQGPEFLTYFQNEAQLEKSRLLSDRFSAERPKGSFSTLEIQRTEQGDSAMYLCASITALTVNTEAFFGQGTRLTVV.